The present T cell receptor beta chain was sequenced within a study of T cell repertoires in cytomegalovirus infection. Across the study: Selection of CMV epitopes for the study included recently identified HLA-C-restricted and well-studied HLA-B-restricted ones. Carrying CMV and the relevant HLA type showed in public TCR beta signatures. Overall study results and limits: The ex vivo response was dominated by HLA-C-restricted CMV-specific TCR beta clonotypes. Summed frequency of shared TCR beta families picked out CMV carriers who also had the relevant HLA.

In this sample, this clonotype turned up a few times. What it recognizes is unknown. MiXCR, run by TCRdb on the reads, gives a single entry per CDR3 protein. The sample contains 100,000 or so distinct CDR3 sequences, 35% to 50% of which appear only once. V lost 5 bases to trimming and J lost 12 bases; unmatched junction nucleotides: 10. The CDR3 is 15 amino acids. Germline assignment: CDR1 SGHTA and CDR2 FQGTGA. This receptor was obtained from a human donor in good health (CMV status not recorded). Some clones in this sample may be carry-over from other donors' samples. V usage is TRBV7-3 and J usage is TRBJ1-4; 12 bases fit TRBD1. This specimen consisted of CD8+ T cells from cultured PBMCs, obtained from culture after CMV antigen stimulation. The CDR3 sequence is CASSPPGTGGAELFF. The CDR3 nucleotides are TGTGCCAGCAGCCCTCCCGGGACAGGGGGCGCGGAACTGTTTTTT.